This T cell receptor (beta chain) was sequenced in a study of cytomegalovirus exposure and HLA in healthy donors. For the study at large: Of several hundred genotyped donors, 81% clustered with self-reported Caucasian donors. Whole-study findings and limits: A prior analysis recorded that most TCR beta V segments were productive about 90% or about 30% of the time. The analysis excluded some indistinguishable V segments, including TRBV6-2 and TRBV6-3.

From germline, CDR1 is SNHLY and CDR2 FYNNEI. Trimming stripped 6 bases from V and 5 bases from J, with 16 bases between. The CDR3 is 14 amino acids. Note on this clone: Antigen specificity is unknown.

A multiplex PCR was run with 60 Vbeta primers and 13 Jbeta primers. The protocol was immunoSEQ multiplex PCR, while the TCRdb copy is restricted to in-frame clones and leaves out a portion. The table lists about 160,000 clones, approximately 86% of them singletons. The receptor was derived from a woman aged 18-29 years in good health and CMV-seronegative. The sequencing input was PBMCs. The gene calls are TRBV2 and TRBJ1-1; a weak D match, TRBD1 (5 bases). This CDR3 is CASSPIGGDTEAFF. CDR3 nucleotide sequence: TGTGCCAGCAGCCCTATCGGGGGTGATACTGAAGCTTTCTTT.